This T cell receptor beta chain appears in the sequencing data of a study of shared clonotypes between healthy human individuals. Looked up from germline, CDR1 is LNHDA and CDR2 is SQIVND (reference sequence). V lost 5 bases and J lost 7, with 14 bases in between. This CDR3 has 13 amino acids. Splitting of each subset's genomic DNA was done evenly across several immunoSEQ plates. Profiled with immunoSEQ multiplex PCR; TCRdb holds only in-frame clones, not every one. The sample includes some 2,500,000 clones, around 92% of them seen just once. V gene TRBV19 combines with J gene TRBJ1-2; a weak D match, TRBD1 (5 bases). The receptor was isolated from a man aged 18 to 30 in good health. Some clones in this sample may be carry-over from other donors' samples. The sequenced sample consisted of naive CD4+ T cells from PBMCs. Subset reported: CD45RA+ positively selected. CDR3 coding DNA: TGTGCCAGTAGTCCAACGACAGTGGTTGGCTACACCTTC. It is translated as CASSPTTVVGYTF.